Listed below are T cell receptor beta chains from one sample, sequenced in a study. One entry per CDR3 protein, called by TCRdb with MiXCR from the RT-PCR reads. Altogether about 680,000 distinct CDR3 sequences are present, 11% to 15% being singletons, with the ten largest covering 3.6%. The specimen was memory CD4+ T cells from blood. Source of these receptors: a female donor in good health, serving as a healthy control. CDR3s include the opening cysteine and the closing phenylalanine or tryptophan. The D gene is left open where the match is weak. The size field is filled for only some rows; it gives once, few, many or a size class.

size,length,J,D,V,DNA,CDR3
many,12,TRBJ1-1,.,TRBV29-1,TGCAGCGTTGAAGATGGACAGCCTGAAGCTTTCTTT,CSVEDGQPEAFF
.,14,TRBJ2-5,TRBD1,TRBV20-1,TGCAGTGCTAGAGGGGGACAGGGATGGGAGACCCAGTACTTC,CSARGGQGWETQYF
many,15,TRBJ2-1,.,TRBV10-3,TGTGCCATCAGCGATTCAGGGGGGTCCTACAATGAGCAGTTCTTC,CAISDSGGSYNEQFF
few,14,TRBJ2-7,TRBD1,TRBV5-1,TGCGCCAGCAGCTTGGAACAGGGGGAAAACGAGCAGTACTTC,CASSLEQGENEQYF
.,15,TRBJ2-3,TRBD2,TRBV11-2,TGTGCCAGCAGACCAATAGCGGGAGGGGTGGGTACGCAGTATTTT,CASRPIAGGVGTQYF
many,12,TRBJ1-2,.,TRBV20-1,TGCAGTGCTCAGGAGATATATACTGGCTACACCTTC,CSAQEIYTGYTF
few,15,TRBJ1-5,.,TRBV20-1,TGCAGTGCTAACTCCCGTGACAGGAGGGATCAGCCCCAGCATTTT,CSANSRDRRDQPQHF
many,16,TRBJ2-7,TRBD2,TRBV5-5,TGTGCCAGCAGCTTGGGACTAGCGGATAGCTCCTACGAGCAGTACTTC,CASSLGLADSSYEQYF
many,18,TRBJ1-2,.,TRBV5-1,TGCGCCAGCAGCCTGGGACACTCGACGCCCTGGGATAACTATGGCTACACCTTC,CASSLGHSTPWDNYGYTF
many,16,TRBJ2-1,TRBD1,TRBV5-5,TGTGCCAGCAGCCAGACCGACAGGGTGATATACAATGAGCAGTTCTTC,CASSQTDRVIYNEQFF
few,15,TRBJ2-7,.,TRBV4-3,TGCGCCAGCAGCCAAGATTGGGGACGCCAAAACGAGCAGTACTTC,CASSQDWGRQNEQYF
many,16,TRBJ2-1,.,TRBV4-3,TGCGCCAGCAGCCAAGATTCGCAGGGGGGTAACAATGAGCAGTTCTTC,CASSQDSQGGNNEQFF
few,16,TRBJ2-5,TRBD1,TRBV7-9,TGTGCCAGCAGCCTAGGACAGGGGGCCCTCCAAGAGACCCAGTACTTC,CASSLGQGALQETQYF
.,13,TRBJ2-7,.,TRBV20-1,TGCAGTGCCCCCTGGGGGCAGGGGTACGAGCAGTACTTC,CSAPWGQGYEQYF
few,14,TRBJ2-7,.,TRBV3-1,TGTGCCAGCAGCCAAGAACTGGCTTCCTACGAGCAGTACTTC,CASSQELASYEQYF
.,13,TRBJ2-5,TRBD2,TRBV6-5,TGTGCCAGCAGTGAGGGACTAGAGAGGGCCCAGTACTTC,CASSEGLERAQYF
.,13,TRBJ2-7,.,TRBV6-6,TGTGCCAGCAAGAGGGAAGGGGCGATCGAGCAGTACTTC,CASKREGAIEQYF
.,13,TRBJ2-7,TRBD2,TRBV5-5,TGTGCCAGCAGCTTGAGGGGACTAGCCGAGCAGTACTTC,CASSLRGLAEQYF
many,13,TRBJ1-1,.,TRBV4-2,TGTGCCAGCAGCCAGGTTGGGAACACTGAAGCTTTCTTT,CASSQVGNTEAFF
few,14,TRBJ2-3,TRBD2,TRBV6-5,TGTGCCAGCAGTTATCGGGACTACACAGATACGCAGTATTTT,CASSYRDYTDTQYF
few,14,TRBJ1-1,.,TRBV7-2,TGTGCCAGCGAGGGGGGCAGGGGTGACACTGAAGCTTTCTTT,CASEGGRGDTEAFF
few,13,TRBJ2-5,.,TRBV5-1,TGCGCCAGCAGCCCCTCGGGGAAAGAGACCCAGTACTTC,CASSPSGKETQYF
many,15,TRBJ1-1,.,TRBV18,TGTGCCAGCTCACCCCCTACAGGGCGGGGCACTGAAGCTTTCTTT,CASSPPTGRGTEAFF
few,13,TRBJ2-5,.,TRBV30,TGTGCCTCAAATCGACAGTGGCAAGAGACCCAGTACTTC,CASNRQWQETQYF